This entry features one TCR beta chain sequence. Trimming cost V 1 base and J 10 bases, with 6 bases left between them. This CDR3 spans 11 amino acids. Germline V gene lookup returns CDR1 SGHKS and CDR2 YYEKEE (reference sequence). The data are from a study of blood T cell repertoires in COVID-19. The method was immunoSEQ multiplex PCR; TCRdb's version includes in-frame clones alone and lacks a portion of them. The profile covers approximately 220,000 clones, with 85% appearing a single time and about 17% taken by the ten largest. Clinical histories supplied by participants themselves formed the basis of cohort assignment. Recovery among Cohort 3 donors was established by two negative PCRs, clearance, or symptom resolution.

This receptor was obtained from a middle-aged man who had recovered from COVID-19. This chain joins TRBV5-5 and TRBJ2-1; unclear D gene. Specimen: PBMCs or T cells enriched from blood (not recorded which). In nucleotides, the CDR3 is TGTGCCAGCAGCTTGTTGACAGAGCAGTTCTTC. Residues: CASSLLTEQFF. Filled out from reference TRBV5-5 and TRBJ2-1, the complete variable domain reads DAGVTQSPTHLIKTRGQQVTLRCSPISGHKSVSWYQQVLGQGPQFIFQYYEKEERGRGNFPDRFSARQFPNYSSELNVNALLLGDSALYLCASSLLTEQFFGPGTRLTVL.